Listed below are T cell receptor beta chains from one sample, sequenced in a study of T cell clonotyping in hematopoietic cell transplantation. The method was immunoSEQ multiplex PCR; TCRdb's version includes in-frame clones alone and lacks a portion of them. The table has about 21,000 clones, 85% to 90% seen once. The input for sequencing was peripheral blood mononuclear cells, taken before stem cell transplant. The receptors derive from a man aged 18 to 30 with biphenotypic leukemia. Some clones in this sample may be carry-over from other donors' samples. CDR3s include the opening cysteine and the closing phenylalanine or tryptophan. D genes are given only for firm matches. Only part of the rows carry a size: once, few, many, or a class if the clone is expanded.

.,TRBV4-3,.,TRBJ2-7,CASSQALDTVSYEQYF,TGCGCCAGCAGCCAAGCCCTCGATACGGTCTCCTACGAGCAGTACTTC
.,TRBV19,.,TRBJ1-2,CASTTGLDDYGYTF,TGTGCCAGTACCACAGGGCTCGACGACTATGGCTACACCTTC
.,TRBV5-1,once,TRBJ2-7,CASSTGTPYEQYF,TGCGCCAGCAGTACAGGGACCCCCTACGAGCAGTACTTC
.,TRBV5-6,.,TRBJ2-5,CASSLVEVREKTQYF,TGTGCCAGCAGCTTGGTAGAGGTTCGGGAAAAGACCCAGTACTTC
TRBD2,TRBV5-4,.,TRBJ2-7,CASSLPMGMAGGRVEQYF,TGTGCCAGCAGCTTGCCGATGGGAATGGCGGGAGGGCGGGTCGAGCAGTACTTC
.,TRBV6-5,.,TRBJ1-5,CASSYSIRARQPQHF,TGTGCCAGCAGTTACTCGATCAGGGCAAGACAGCCCCAGCATTTT
.,TRBV6-5,.,TRBJ1-2,CASSPLDGGYYGYTF,TGTGCCAGCAGTCCGCTGGACGGCGGATACTATGGCTACACCTTC
.,TRBV6-1,.,TRBJ1-2,CASSETLMGGTYGYTF,TGTGCCAGCAGTGAAACCTTGATGGGAGGAACCTATGGCTACACCTTC
.,TRBV2,.,TRBJ1-1,CASSEGGVAFF,TGTGCCAGCAGTGAAGGGGGAGTAGCTTTCTTT
TRBD1,TRBV9,.,TRBJ1-4,CASSVEGRGGEKLFF,TGTGCCAGCAGCGTAGAGGGCAGGGGGGGAGAAAAACTGTTTTTT
.,TRBV15,.,TRBJ1-5,CATSFSGYSNQPQHF,TGTGCCACCAGCTTTTCGGGGTATAGCAATCAGCCCCAGCATTTT
.,TRBV7-2,.,TRBJ1-2,CASTQNRGRGYGYTF,TGTGCCAGCACCCAAAACCGGGGACGGGGCTATGGCTACACCTTC
.,TRBV29-1,.,TRBJ2-1,CSVDRQGYYNEQFF,TGCAGCGTTGACCGGCAGGGGTATTACAATGAGCAGTTCTTC
TRBD1,TRBV18,few,TRBJ1-1,CASSPGTGNTEAFF,TGTGCCAGCTCACCAGGGACAGGGAACACTGAAGCTTTCTTT
.,TRBV6-5,few,TRBJ1-1,CASRRGRGTEAFF,TGTGCCAGCAGGCGGGGGAGGGGCACTGAAGCTTTCTTT
TRBD1,TRBV28,.,TRBJ1-1,CASSSTSGTGFEAFF,TGTGCCAGCAGTTCCACTTCCGGGACAGGGTTTGAAGCTTTCTTT
.,TRBV30,.,TRBJ2-3,CAWGRRDLTDTQYF,TGTGCCTGGGGGAGGCGGGACCTCACAGATACGCAGTATTTT
.,TRBV7-9,.,TRBJ1-4,CASSLGSGATNEKLFF,TGTGCCAGCAGCTTAGGGTCGGGGGCAACTAATGAAAAACTGTTTTTT
TRBD1,TRBV19,few,TRBJ1-6,CASKDRGESPLHF,TGTGCCAGTAAGGACAGGGGGGAGTCACCCCTCCACTTT
TRBD2,TRBV7-9,.,TRBJ2-2,CASPGGAREDIGELFF,TGTGCCAGCCCGGGCGGGGCGCGGGAGGATATCGGGGAGCTGTTTTTT
.,TRBV2,.,TRBJ1-5,CASSTDRTNQPQHF,TGTGCCAGCAGTACGGACCGTACTAATCAGCCCCAGCATTTT
.,TRBV7-9,.,TRBJ2-7,CASSLSGYEQYF,TGTGCCAGCAGCTTATCGGGGTACGAGCAGTACTTC
.,TRBV11-3,.,TRBJ1-1,CASSPVNTEAFF,TGTGCCAGCAGCCCAGTGAACACTGAAGCTTTCTTT
.,TRBV6-5,.,TRBJ2-1,CASKFRAVSYNEQFF,TGTGCCAGCAAATTCCGAGCGGTCTCCTACAATGAGCAGTTCTTC
.,TRBV7-9,.,TRBJ1-1,CASSLRQELNTEAFF,TGTGCCAGCAGCTTACGGCAGGAGCTGAACACTGAAGCTTTCTTT
.,TRBV4-2,.,TRBJ2-5,CASSQDQRTAETQYF,TGTGCCAGCAGCCAAGATCAGCGGACCGCGGAGACCCAGTACTTC
.,TRBV29-1,.,TRBJ2-2,CSVRANTGELFF,TGCAGCGTTCGAGCGAACACCGGGGAGCTGTTTTTT
.,TRBV7-3,once,TRBJ1-1,CASSLIYSRGMNTEAFF,TGTGCCAGCAGCTTAATTTACTCCCGCGGCATGAACACTGAAGCTTTCTTT
.,TRBV7-9,.,TRBJ2-7,CASSLGQDHYEQYF,TGTGCCAGCAGCTTAGGACAGGATCACTACGAGCAGTACTTC
TRBD2,TRBV4-2,.,TRBJ2-7,CASSLTSGGSYEQYF,TGTGCCAGCAGCCTAACCAGCGGGGGTTCCTACGAGCAGTACTTC
.,TRBV27,.,TRBJ2-3,CASSFRDLSTDTQYF,TGTGCCAGCAGTTTTCGAGATCTTAGCACAGATACGCAGTATTTT
.,TRBV27,.,TRBJ1-6,CASFGALGSPLHF,TGTGCCAGCTTTGGGGCTCTTGGTTCACCCCTCCACTTT
.,TRBV5-6,.,TRBJ2-5,CASSLAEGVTQYF,TGTGCCAGCAGCTTGGCCGAGGGGGTGACCCAGTACTTC
.,TRBV7-8,.,TRBJ2-1,CASSALRDEQFF,TGTGCCAGCAGCGCCCTCCGCGATGAGCAGTTCTTC
TRBD2,TRBV6-6,once,TRBJ2-1,CASSSPSGGIYNEQFF,TGTGCCAGCAGTTCCCCTAGCGGGGGGATATACAATGAGCAGTTCTTC
.,TRBV6-1,.,TRBJ1-3,CASQDSSGNTIYF,TGTGCCAGCCAGGACAGCTCTGGAAACACCATATATTTT
.,TRBV11-3,.,TRBJ2-5,CASSLVAVLETQYF,TGTGCCAGCAGCTTAGTAGCGGTTTTGGAGACCCAGTACTTC
TRBD1,TRBV5-6,.,TRBJ1-1,CASSLGTGNTEAFF,TGTGCCAGCAGCCTGGGGACAGGGAACACTGAAGCTTTCTTT
TRBD2,TRBV27,.,TRBJ2-7,CATSGAYEQYF,TGCGCGACTAGCGGTGCCTACGAGCAGTACTTC
.,TRBV11-1,.,TRBJ2-2,CASSPWGPNTGELFF,TGTGCCAGCAGCCCATGGGGGCCGAACACCGGGGAGCTGTTTTTT
TRBD1,TRBV2,.,TRBJ1-4,CASSRDRGELFF,TGTGCCAGCAGTCGCGACAGGGGAGAACTGTTTTTT
.,TRBV7-9,.,TRBJ1-5,CASSAWGAQPQHF,TGTGCCAGCAGCGCTTGGGGGGCACAGCCCCAGCATTTT
.,TRBV6-6,.,TRBJ2-7,CASSRGNRDYSYEQYF,TGTGCCAGCAGTAGGGGGAATAGGGACTACTCCTACGAGCAGTACTTC
.,TRBV5-1,.,TRBJ1-2,CASSLGLSEGDVYGYTF,TGCGCCAGCAGCTTGGGTCTTTCGGAAGGGGACGTCTATGGCTACACCTTC
.,TRBV19,.,TRBJ1-5,CASSIVGASNQPQHF,TGTGCCAGTAGTATAGTGGGCGCTAGCAATCAGCCCCAGCATTTT
.,TRBV6-5,.,TRBJ2-7,CASSYFPSYEQYF,TGTGCCAGCAGTTATTTCCCCTCCTACGAGCAGTACTTC
.,TRBV7-6,few,TRBJ1-2,CASGSTNYGYTF,TGTGCCAGCGGGTCAACTAACTATGGCTACACCTTC
.,TRBV6-1,.,TRBJ1-1,CASVLEYTEAFF,TGTGCCAGCGTTTTGGAGTACACTGAAGCTTTCTTT
.,TRBV6-4,few,TRBJ1-2,CASSDLFGKANYGYTF,TGTGCCAGCAGTGACTTGTTCGGGAAAGCTAACTATGGCTACACCTTC
TRBD1,TRBV29-1,.,TRBJ2-2,CSVVRDRGPGELFF,TGCAGCGTTGTGAGGGACAGGGGTCCCGGGGAGCTGTTTTTT